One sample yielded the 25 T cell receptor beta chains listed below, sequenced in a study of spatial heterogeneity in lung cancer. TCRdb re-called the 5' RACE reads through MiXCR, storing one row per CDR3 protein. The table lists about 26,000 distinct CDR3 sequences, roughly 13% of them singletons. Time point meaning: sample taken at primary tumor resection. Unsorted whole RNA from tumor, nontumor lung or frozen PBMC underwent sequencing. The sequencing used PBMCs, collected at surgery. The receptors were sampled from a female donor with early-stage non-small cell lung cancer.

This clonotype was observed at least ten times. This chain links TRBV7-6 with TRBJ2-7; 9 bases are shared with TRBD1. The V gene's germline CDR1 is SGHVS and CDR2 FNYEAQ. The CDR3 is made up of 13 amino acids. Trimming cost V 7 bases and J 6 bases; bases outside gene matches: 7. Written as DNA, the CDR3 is TGTGCCAGCAAACCACTGACAGGGGGCGAGCAGTACGTC. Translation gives CASKPLTGGEQYV.

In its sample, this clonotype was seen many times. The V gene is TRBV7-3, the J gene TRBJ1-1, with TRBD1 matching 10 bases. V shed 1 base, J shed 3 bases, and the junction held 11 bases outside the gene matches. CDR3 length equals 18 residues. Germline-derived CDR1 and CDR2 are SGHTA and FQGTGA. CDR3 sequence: CASSLRAVTGGKDTEAFF. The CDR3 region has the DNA TGTGCCAGCAGCTTAAGGGCGGTGACAGGGGGCAAGGACACTGAAGCTTTCTTT.

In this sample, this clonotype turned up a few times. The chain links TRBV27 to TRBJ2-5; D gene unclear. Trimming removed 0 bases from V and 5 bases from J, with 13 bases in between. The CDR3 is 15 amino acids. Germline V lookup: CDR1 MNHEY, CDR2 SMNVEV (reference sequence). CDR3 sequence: CASSLSMAGWETQYF. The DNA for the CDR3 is TGTGCCAGCAGTTTATCGATGGCAGGATGGGAGACCCAGTACTTC.

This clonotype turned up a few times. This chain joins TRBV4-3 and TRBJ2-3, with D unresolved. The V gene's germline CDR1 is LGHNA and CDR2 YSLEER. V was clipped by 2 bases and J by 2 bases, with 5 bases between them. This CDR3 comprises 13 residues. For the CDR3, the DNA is TGCGCCAGCAGCCAACAGACCACAGATACGCAGTATTTT. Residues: CASSQQTTDTQYF.

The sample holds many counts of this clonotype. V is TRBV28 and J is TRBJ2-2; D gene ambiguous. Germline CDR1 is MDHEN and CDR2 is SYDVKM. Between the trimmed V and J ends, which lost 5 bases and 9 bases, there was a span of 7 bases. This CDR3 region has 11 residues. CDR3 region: CASSPRRELFF. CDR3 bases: TGTGCCAGCAGTCCAAGGCGGGAGCTGTTTTTT.

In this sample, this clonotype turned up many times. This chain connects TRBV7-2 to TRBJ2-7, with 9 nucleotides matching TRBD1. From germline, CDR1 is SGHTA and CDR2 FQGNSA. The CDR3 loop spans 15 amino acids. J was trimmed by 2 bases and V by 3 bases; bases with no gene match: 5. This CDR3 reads CASSLGQGGTYEQYV. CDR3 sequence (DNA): TGTGCCAGCAGCTTGGGACAGGGAGGAACCTACGAGCAGTACGTC.

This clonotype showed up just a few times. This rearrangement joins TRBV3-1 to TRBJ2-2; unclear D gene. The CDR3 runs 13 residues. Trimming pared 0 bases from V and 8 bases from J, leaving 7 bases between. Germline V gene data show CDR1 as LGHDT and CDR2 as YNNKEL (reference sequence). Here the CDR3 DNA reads TGTGCCAGCAGCCAAGATCTTAGAGGGGAGCTGTTTTTT. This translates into CASSQDLRGELFF.

The CDR3 DNA is TGTGCCAGCAGTTCCCCCGGGACAGGGGGTGGCTACACCTTC. Translating it yields CASSSPGTGGGYTF. This chain connects TRBV28 to TRBJ1-2; 11 positions match TRBD1. The length of the CDR3 is 14 residues. After removal of 4 bases from V and 7 bases from J, the junction contained 5 bases not matched to a gene. The germline CDR1 and CDR2 sequences are MDHEN and SYDVKM.

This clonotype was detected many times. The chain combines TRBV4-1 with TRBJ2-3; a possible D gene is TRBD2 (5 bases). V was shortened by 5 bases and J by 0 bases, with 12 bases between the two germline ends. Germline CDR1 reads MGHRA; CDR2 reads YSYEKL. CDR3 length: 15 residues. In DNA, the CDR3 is TGCGCCAGCAGCTTTCGGGATTTCAGCACAGATACGCAGTATTTT. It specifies CASSFRDFSTDTQYF.

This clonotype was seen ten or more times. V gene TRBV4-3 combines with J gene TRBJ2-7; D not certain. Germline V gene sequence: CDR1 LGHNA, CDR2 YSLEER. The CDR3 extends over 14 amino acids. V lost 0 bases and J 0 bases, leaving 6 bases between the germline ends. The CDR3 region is CASSQDRSSYEQYF. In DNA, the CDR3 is TGCGCCAGCAGCCAAGACCGGAGCTCCTACGAGCAGTACTTC.

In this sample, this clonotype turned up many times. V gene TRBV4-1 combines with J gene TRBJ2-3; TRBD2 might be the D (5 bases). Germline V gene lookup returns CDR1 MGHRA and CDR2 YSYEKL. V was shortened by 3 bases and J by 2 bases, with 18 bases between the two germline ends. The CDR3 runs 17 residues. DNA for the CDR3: TGCGCCAGCAGCCAGAGGTCGCGAGAGACTAACACAGATACGCAGTATTTT. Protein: CASSQRSRETNTDTQYF.

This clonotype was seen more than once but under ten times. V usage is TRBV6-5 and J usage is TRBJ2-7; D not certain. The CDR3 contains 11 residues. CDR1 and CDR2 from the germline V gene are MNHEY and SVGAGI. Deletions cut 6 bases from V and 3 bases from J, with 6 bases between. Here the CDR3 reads CASSTHYEQYF. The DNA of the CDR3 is TGTGCCAGCAGCACGCACTACGAGCAGTACTTC.

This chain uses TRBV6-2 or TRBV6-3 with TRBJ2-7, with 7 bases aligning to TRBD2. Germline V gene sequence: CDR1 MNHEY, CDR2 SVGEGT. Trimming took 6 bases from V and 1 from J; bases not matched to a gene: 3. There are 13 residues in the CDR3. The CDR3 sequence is CASREAGSYEQYV. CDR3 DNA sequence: TGTGCCAGCAGGGAAGCGGGGTCCTACGAGCAGTACGTC.

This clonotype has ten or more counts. CDR3 region: CASSRLWRVQETQYF. Here the CDR3 DNA reads TGCGCCAGCAGCAGACTATGGAGGGTCCAAGAGACCCAGTACTTC. The V gene is TRBV4-3, the J gene TRBJ2-5; TRBD2 might be the D (6 bases). The CDR3 runs 15 residues. The germline V gene encodes CDR1 LGHNA and CDR2 YSLEER. With 5 bases removed from V and 1 base from J, the gap between germline ends came to 14 bases.

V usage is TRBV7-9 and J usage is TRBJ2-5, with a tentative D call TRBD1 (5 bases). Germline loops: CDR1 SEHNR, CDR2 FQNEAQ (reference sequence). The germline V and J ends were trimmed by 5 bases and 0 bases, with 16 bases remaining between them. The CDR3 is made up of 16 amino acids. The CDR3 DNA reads TGTGCCAGCAGCCAAGGGGCAGGGAATTACCAAGAGACCCAGTACTTC. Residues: CASSQGAGNYQETQYF.

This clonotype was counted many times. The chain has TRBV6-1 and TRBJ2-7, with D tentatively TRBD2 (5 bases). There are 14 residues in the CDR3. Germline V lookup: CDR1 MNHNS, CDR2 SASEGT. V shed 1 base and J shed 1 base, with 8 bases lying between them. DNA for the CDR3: TGTGCCAGCAGTGAAGTTAGCGTGTCCTACGAGCAGTACTTC. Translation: CASSEVSVSYEQYF.

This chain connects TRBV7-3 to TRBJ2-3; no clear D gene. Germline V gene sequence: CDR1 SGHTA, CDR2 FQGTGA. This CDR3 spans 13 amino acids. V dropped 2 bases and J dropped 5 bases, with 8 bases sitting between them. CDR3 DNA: TGTGCCAGCAGCTTATCTGTGGGAGATACGCAGTATTTT. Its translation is CASSLSVGDTQYF. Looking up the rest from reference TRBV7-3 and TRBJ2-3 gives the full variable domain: GAGVSQTPSNKVTEKGKYVELRCDPISGHTALYWYRQSLGQGPEFLIYFQGTGAADDSGLPNDRFFAVRPEGSVSTLKIQRTERGDSAVYLCASSLSVGDTQYFGPGTRLTVL.

DNA for the CDR3: TGTGCCAGCAGCCCGAATATCAATCAGCCCCAGCATTTT. This translates into CASSPNINQPQHF. This chain uses TRBV3-2 with TRBJ1-5. TRBV3-2 is reported as a pseudogene. The CDR3 covers 13 residues.

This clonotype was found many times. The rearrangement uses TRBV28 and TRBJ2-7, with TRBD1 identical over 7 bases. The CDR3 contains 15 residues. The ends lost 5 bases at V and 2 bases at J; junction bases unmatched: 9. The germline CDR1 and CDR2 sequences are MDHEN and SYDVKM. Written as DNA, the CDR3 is TGTGCCAGCAGTCCCACAGGGGTTCCCCCCTACGAGCAGTACGTC. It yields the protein CASSPTGVPPYEQYV.

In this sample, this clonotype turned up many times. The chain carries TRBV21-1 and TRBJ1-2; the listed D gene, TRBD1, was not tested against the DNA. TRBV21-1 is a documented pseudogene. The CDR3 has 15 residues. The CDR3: CASSPRTGSVYGYTF. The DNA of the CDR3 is TGTGCCAGCAGCCCTCGGACAGGGTCGGTATATGGCTACACCTTC.

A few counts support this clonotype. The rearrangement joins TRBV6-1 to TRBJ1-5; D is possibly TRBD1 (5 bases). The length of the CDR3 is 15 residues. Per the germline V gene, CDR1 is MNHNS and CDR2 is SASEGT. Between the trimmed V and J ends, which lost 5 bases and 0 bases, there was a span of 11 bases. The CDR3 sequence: CASSYSQDSNQPQHF. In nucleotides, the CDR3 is TGTGCCAGCAGTTATTCACAGGATAGCAATCAGCCCCAGCATTTT.

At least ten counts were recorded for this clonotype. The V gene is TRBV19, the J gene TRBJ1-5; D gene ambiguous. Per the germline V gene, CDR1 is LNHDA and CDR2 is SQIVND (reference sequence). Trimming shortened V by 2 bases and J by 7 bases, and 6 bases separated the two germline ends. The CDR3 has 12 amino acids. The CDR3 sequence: CASSIFTQPQHF. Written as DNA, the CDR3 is TGTGCCAGTAGTATATTCACCCAGCCCCAGCATTTT.

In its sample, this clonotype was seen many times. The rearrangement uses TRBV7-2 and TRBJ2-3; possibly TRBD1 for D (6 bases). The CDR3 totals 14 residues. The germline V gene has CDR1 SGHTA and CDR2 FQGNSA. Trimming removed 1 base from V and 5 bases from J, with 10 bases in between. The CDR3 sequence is CASSLGAGVDTQYF. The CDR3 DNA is TGTGCCAGCAGCTTAGGGGCAGGGGTAGATACGCAGTATTTT.

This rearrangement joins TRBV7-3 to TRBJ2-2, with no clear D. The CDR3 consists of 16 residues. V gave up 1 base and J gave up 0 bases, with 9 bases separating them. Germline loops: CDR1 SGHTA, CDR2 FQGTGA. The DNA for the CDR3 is TGTGCCAGCAGCTTAAATGGCGGAGCGAACACCGGGGAGCTGTTTTTT. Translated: CASSLNGGANTGELFF.

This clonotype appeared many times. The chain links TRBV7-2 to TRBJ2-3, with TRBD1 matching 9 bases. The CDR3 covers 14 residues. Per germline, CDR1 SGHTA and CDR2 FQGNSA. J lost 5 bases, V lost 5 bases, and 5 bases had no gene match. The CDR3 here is CASSPRTGEDTQYF. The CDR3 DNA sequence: TGTGCCAGCAGCCCCCGGACAGGGGAAGATACGCAGTATTTT.